This TCR beta chain originates from a study of T cell responses to AZD1222 COVID-19 vaccine. Trimming pared 0 bases from V and 15 bases from J, leaving 16 bases between. CDR3 length: 13 amino acids. In germline, CDR1 is SGHKS, CDR2 YYEKEE (reference sequence). The repertoire was sequenced with immunoSEQ multiplex PCR; TCRdb's copy has only in-frame clones and lacks some. The sample lists about 180,000 clones, around 90% occurring once. The study, taken as a whole, reports: Rises in breadth and depth of Spike-specific TCRs came after two AZD1222 doses. Nearly half of spike-specific TCRs reportedly go after variant regions that carry no mutations. The repertoires were collected only after the peak T cell response. Seropositivity was recorded at baseline in only 6 or 7 AZD1222 recipients.

As regards this clone: Its antigen is undetermined.

The receptor was isolated from an adult who received the AZD1222 COVID-19 vaccine. The sample consisted of peripheral blood, taken 28 days after the second AZD1222 dose. This chain links TRBV5-5 with TRBJ2-1; D might be TRBD2 (5 bases). CDR3 region: CASSLVQDFEGFF. The DNA of the CDR3 is TGTGCCAGCAGCTTGGTACAAGATTTCGAGGGGTTCTTC.